These 28 T cell receptor beta chains originate from one sample sequenced in a study of T cell changes during pregnancy in multiple sclerosis. Using immunoSEQ multiplex PCR, the repertoire was profiled, and TCRdb retains in-frame clones only, with some absent. The sample contains tens of thousands of clones, about nine tenths of which appear only once. The sample here was CD4+ T cells from peripheral blood mononuclear cells, taken in the third trimester of pregnancy. The source of these receptors is a female donor with multiple sclerosis, enrolled in a pregnancy study.

The genes are TRBV28 and TRBJ1-2; no clear D. CDR1 and CDR2 from the germline V gene are MDHEN and SYDVKM. The CDR3 is 13 amino acids. Trimming left V 6 bases short and J 1 base short, with 9 bases between. This CDR3 is CASSPNHNYGYTF. As DNA, the CDR3 is TGTGCCAGCAGCCCTAACCATAACTATGGCTACACCTTC.

This chain connects TRBV18 to TRBJ2-1, with 9 positions matching TRBD2. The CDR3 runs to 14 residues. J lost 6 bases, V lost 4 bases, and 4 bases had no gene match. Germline CDR1 reads KGHSH; CDR2 reads LQKENI. The CDR3 loop is CASSLAGVINEQFF. The DNA for the CDR3 is TGTGCCAGCTCACTAGCGGGAGTGATCAATGAGCAGTTCTTC.

CDR3 sequence: CASSSRLAGGINYNEQFF. For the CDR3, the DNA is TGTGCCAGCAGCTCCCGCCTAGCGGGAGGAATAAACTACAATGAGCAGTTCTTC. The J gene is TRBJ2-1, the V gene TRBV7-9; 11 bases fit TRBD2. V trimming: 4 bases; J trimming: 3 bases; junction bases outside the gene matches: 11. Germline V lookup: CDR1 SEHNR, CDR2 FQNEAQ (reference sequence). This CDR3 region has 18 residues.

This clone was picked up one time. The chain is built from TRBV30 and TRBJ2-6; a possible D gene is TRBD1 (6 bases). This CDR3 has 17 amino acids. CDR1 and CDR2 (germline): GTSNPN, SVGIG (reference sequence). The V end lost 0 bases, the J end lost 4 bases, and 16 bases lay between the germline ends. The CDR3: CAWSVQGVGYGANVLTF. The CDR3 DNA reads as TGTGCCTGGAGTGTACAGGGAGTGGGATACGGGGCCAACGTCCTGACTTTC. The full variable domain, its missing parts supplied by reference TRBV30 and TRBJ2-6, is SQTIHQWPATLVQPVGSPLSLECTVEGTSNPNLYWYRQAAGRGLQLLFYSVGIGQISSEVPQNLSASRPQDRQFILSSKKLLLSDSGFYLCAWSVQGVGYGANVLTFGAGSRLTVL.

This rearrangement joins TRBV27 to TRBJ1-5; 10 bases are shared with TRBD1. This CDR3 has 15 residues. Germline loops: CDR1 MNHEY, CDR2 SMNVEV (reference sequence). V shed 6 bases, J shed 3 bases, and the junction held 5 bases outside the gene matches. The CDR3 is CASRHGTGDNQPQHF. The CDR3 DNA is TGTGCCAGCAGGCACGGGACAGGGGACAATCAGCCCCAGCATTTT.

This clone was seen once. The rearrangement uses TRBV30 and TRBJ1-2; D is ambiguous. The V end lost 1 base, the J end lost 8 bases, and 23 bases lay between the germline ends. The CDR3 loop spans 16 amino acids. The germline CDR1 and CDR2 sequences are GTSNPN and SVGIG (reference sequence). The CDR3: CAWSEEGSPQMWGYTF. The DNA for the CDR3 is TGTGCCTGGAGTGAGGAGGGATCCCCCCAAATGTGGGGCTACACCTTC.

This chain connects TRBV5-1 to TRBJ2-3; TRBD1 matches 9 bases. V was clipped by 4 bases and J by 2 bases; unmatched bases: 14. Germline values: CDR1 SGHRS, CDR2 YFSETQ. The CDR3 sequence is 18 residues long. The DNA for the CDR3 is TGCGCCAGCAGCCCAGGATGGGGGACAGGGCCAAACACAGATACGCAGTATTTT. Protein sequence: CASSPGWGTGPNTDTQYF.

The chain has TRBV5-1 and TRBJ2-3; TRBD2 is a possible D gene (6 bases). V lost 1 base and J lost 3, with 21 bases in between. The CDR3 has 18 amino acids. Per the germline V gene, CDR1 is SGHRS and CDR2 is YFSETQ. The CDR3 DNA reads TGCGCCAGCAGCTTGACCGGAGGGACCCCAAGAGGGACAGATACGCAGTATTTT. Its protein is CASSLTGGTPRGTDTQYF.

V gene TRBV28 combines with J gene TRBJ2-1; tentative D call: TRBD1 (6 bases). This CDR3 comprises 17 residues. Trimming stripped 7 bases from V and 0 bases from J, with 19 bases between. CDR1 is MDHEN, CDR2 SYDVKM, per germline. The CDR3 loop reads CASTSSGTLSSYNEQFF. In DNA form, the CDR3 reads TGTGCCAGCACCTCCTCCGGGACATTGAGCTCCTACAATGAGCAGTTCTTC.

In its sample, this clone was seen once. This chain uses TRBV18 with TRBJ2-7; D possibly corresponds to TRBD2 (5 bases). The CDR3 covers 15 residues. The germline CDR1 and CDR2 sequences are KGHSH and LQKENI. Trimming took off 3 bases at V and 3 bases at J, with 15 bases between the two ends. The CDR3 loop reads CASSPIETKVYEQYF. For the CDR3, the DNA is TGTGCCAGCTCACCGATAGAGACTAAGGTCTACGAGCAGTACTTC. Based on the CDR3 plus reference TRBV18 and TRBJ2-7, the full variable domain is NAGVMQNPRHLVRRRGQEARLRCSPMKGHSHVYWYRQLPEEGLKFMVYLQKENIIDESGMPKERFSAEFPKEGPSILRIQQVVRGDSAAYFCASSPIETKVYEQYFGPGTRLTVT.

The chain links TRBV6-4 to TRBJ2-3, with D tentatively TRBD2 (6 bases). The CDR3 has 13 amino acids. Germline V lookup: CDR1 MRHNA, CDR2 SNTAGT. Trimming took 4 bases from V and 3 from J, leaving 8 bases between them. The CDR3 loop reads CASSGLDTDTQYF. The DNA of the CDR3 is TGTGCCAGCAGTGGACTAGATACAGATACGCAGTATTTT.

J is TRBJ1-5 and V is TRBV10-3; no firm D call. The CDR3 runs to 15 residues. Germline loops: CDR1 ENHRY, CDR2 SYGVKD. V was cut by 2 bases and J by 3 bases, with 11 bases left in between. CDR3 nucleotides: TGTGCCATCAGTGAGAAACAGACATCCAATCAGCCCCAGCATTTT. Translation gives CAISEKQTSNQPQHF.

The V call is TRBV16, the J call TRBJ1-2, with 9 bases aligning to TRBD1. The trim removed 4 bases at V and 2 bases at J, leaving 5 bases unmatched. This CDR3 is 15 amino acids long. CDR1 KGHSY and CDR2 FQNENV come from the germline V gene. The CDR3 DNA reads as TGTGCCAGCAGCCGAGGGGACAGGGAAAACTATGGCTACACCTTC. It encodes CASSRGDRENYGYTF.

The chain recombines TRBV18 with TRBJ2-7; a weak D match, TRBD2 (6 bases). V was cut by 3 bases and J by 5 bases, with 17 bases left in between. The CDR3 extends over 15 amino acids. Germline V gene data show CDR1 as KGHSH and CDR2 as LQKENI. The CDR3 spells CASSPQGGGIDEQYF. The CDR3 DNA is TGTGCCAGCTCACCCCAGGGCGGAGGGATCGACGAGCAGTACTTC. The whole variable domain, remainder taken from reference TRBV18 and TRBJ2-7, is NAGVMQNPRHLVRRRGQEARLRCSPMKGHSHVYWYRQLPEEGLKFMVYLQKENIIDESGMPKERFSAEFPKEGPSILRIQQVVRGDSAAYFCASSPQGGGIDEQYFGPGTRLTVT.

V is TRBV29-1 and J is TRBJ1-2, with D possibly matching TRBD1 (5 bases). V was pared by 2 bases and J by 8 bases, with 12 bases between. The CDR3 sequence is 12 residues long. Germline V gene sequence: CDR1 SQVTM, CDR2 ANQGSEA. This CDR3 is CSVESGFGGYTF. In nucleotides, the CDR3 is TGCAGCGTTGAATCAGGGTTCGGCGGCTACACCTTC.

The DNA of the CDR3 is TGTGCCAGCAGCCCCACTGGGGGACTGATAGGTGAGCAGTTCTTC. Protein product: CASSPTGGLIGEQFF. This chain joins TRBV28 and TRBJ2-1, with D possibly matching TRBD2 (6 bases). V was pared by 6 bases and J by 9 bases, with 21 bases between. The CDR3 sequence is 15 residues long. From germline, CDR1 is MDHEN and CDR2 SYDVKM. The entire variable domain, with the rest obtained from reference TRBV28 and TRBJ2-1, is as follows: DVKVTQSSRYLVKRTGEKVFLECVQDMDHENMFWYRQDPGLGLRLIYFSYDVKMKEKGDIPEGYSVSREKKERFSLILESASTNQTSMYLCASSPTGGLIGEQFFGPGTRLTVL.

V and J are TRBV7-6 and TRBJ2-7; perhaps TRBD2 as D (6 bases). CDR3 length equals 16 residues. Trimming removed 5 bases at V and 0 bases at J, with 17 bases between. From germline, CDR1 is SGHVS and CDR2 FNYEAQ. The CDR3 DNA is TGTGCCAGCAGCCCGGAGCGGACTATCAGCTCCTACGAGCAGTACTTC. Translating gives CASSPERTISSYEQYF.

The V and J genes are TRBV9 and TRBJ2-7; possibly TRBD1 for D (6 bases). The CDR3 extends over 14 amino acids. Germline V gene lookup returns CDR1 SGDLS and CDR2 YYNGEE. V was shortened by 0 bases and J by 2 bases, with 9 bases between the two germline ends. The CDR3 DNA sequence: TGTGCCAGCAGCGTAGGCACAGGGCCCTACGAGCAGTACTTC. Translated, it gives CASSVGTGPYEQYF.

The J gene is TRBJ2-1, the V gene TRBV11-2, with 7 bases aligning to TRBD1. The CDR3 is made up of 14 amino acids. Germline trimming cut 2 bases from V and 8 bases from J; bases unmatched to any gene: 6. Germline CDR1 reads SGHAT; CDR2 reads FQNNGV. For the CDR3, the DNA is TGTGCCAGCAGCTTACTCCGACAGGGCTATGAGCAGTTCTTC. Translated: CASSLLRQGYEQFF.

The chain uses TRBV5-4 and TRBJ2-7, with a tentative D call TRBD2 (5 bases). The V gene's germline CDR1 is SGHNT and CDR2 YYREEE (reference sequence). The V end lost 0 bases, the J end lost 0 bases, and 13 bases lay between the germline ends. CDR3 length equals 16 residues. In nucleotides, the CDR3 is TGTGCCAGCAGCTTGGGGGGTCGGAGGACCTCCTACGAGCAGTACTTC. This gives the protein CASSLGGRRTSYEQYF.

Here the CDR3 reads CASSFLVGSGANVLTF. In nucleotides, the CDR3 is TGTGCCAGCAGCTTCCTAGTTGGCTCTGGGGCCAACGTCCTGACTTTC. The chain joins TRBV7-9 to TRBJ2-6; D is undetermined. The CDR3 runs to 16 residues. Trimming took off 3 bases at V and 0 bases at J, with 9 bases between the two ends. CDR1 and CDR2 (germline): SEHNR, FQNEAQ (reference sequence).

The chain employs TRBV6-6 and TRBJ2-7; 10 bases line up with TRBD2. The CDR3 is 15 amino acids. With V trimmed by 6 bases and J by 3 bases, 8 bases remained unmatched. Germline V gene lookup returns CDR1 MNHNY and CDR2 SVGAGI (reference sequence). The CDR3 sequence is CASSPALAGDYEQYF. CDR3 in DNA: TGTGCCAGCAGCCCCGCGCTAGCGGGGGACTACGAGCAGTACTTC.

The chain employs TRBV28 and TRBJ1-4; the D gene is possibly TRBD1 (5 bases). V gave up 2 bases and J gave up 3 bases, with 13 bases separating them. The germline V gene encodes CDR1 MDHEN and CDR2 SYDVKM. The CDR3 length is 16 residues. The CDR3 sequence is CASSLTGVQSNEKLFF. CDR3 in DNA: TGTGCCAGCAGTTTAACGGGGGTCCAATCTAATGAAAAACTGTTTTTT.

The chain has TRBV7-3 and TRBJ2-1; 14 nucleotides match TRBD2. V shed 5 bases and J 7 bases; nucleotides not matched to a gene: 4. This CDR3 is 15 amino acids long. From germline, CDR1 is SGHTA and CDR2 FQGTGA. Written as DNA, the CDR3 is TGTGCCAGCAGCATCCGACTAGCGGGAGGGAATGAGCAGTTCTTC. Translated, it gives CASSIRLAGGNEQFF.

The chain employs TRBV28 and TRBJ1-5; D not resolved. The CDR3 is 14 residues long. Germline V lookup: CDR1 MDHEN, CDR2 SYDVKM. V lost 8 bases and J 3 bases, leaving 14 bases between the germline ends. The CDR3 is CASVPGSNNQPQHF. The CDR3 DNA reads as TGTGCCAGCGTTCCGGGGTCGAACAATCAGCCCCAGCATTTT.

V is TRBV7-9 and J is TRBJ2-5, with 7 bases fitting TRBD1. The CDR3 runs 13 residues. Per the germline V gene, CDR1 is SEHNR and CDR2 is FQNEAQ (reference sequence). The V gene end was trimmed by 5 bases and the J gene end by 2 bases; junction bases not matched to a gene: 2. This CDR3 reads CASSRGQQETQYF. Here the CDR3 DNA reads TGTGCCAGCAGCCGGGGACAGCAAGAGACCCAGTACTTC.

The rearrangement links TRBV9 to TRBJ2-2; D might be TRBD2 (6 bases). Trimming removed 1 base from V and 7 bases from J, with 14 bases in between. The CDR3 is 15 amino acids. CDR1 and CDR2 (germline): SGDLS, YYNGEE. The CDR3: CASSVLSGTGGELFF. The CDR3 DNA sequence: TGTGCCAGCAGCGTACTCTCAGGGACTGGCGGGGAGCTGTTTTTT. The variable domain in full, with the rest retrieved from reference TRBV9 and TRBJ2-2, is DSGVTQTPKHLITATGQRVTLRCSPRSGDLSVYWYQQSLDQGLQFLIQYYNGEERAKGNILERFSAQQFPDLHSELNLSSLELGDSALYFCASSVLSGTGGELFFGEGSRLTVL.

V is TRBV19 and J is TRBJ2-1; 9 bases map to TRBD1. Germline CDR1 reads LNHDA; CDR2 reads SQIVND (reference sequence). The CDR3 sequence is 15 residues long. Losses at the gene ends were 3 bases for V and 4 bases for J; bases not matched to a gene: 4. The CDR3 region has the DNA TGTGCCAGTAGTATTGGGACAGGGAAATACAATGAGCAGTTCTTC. Encoded protein: CASSIGTGKYNEQFF.